The 3 T cell receptor beta chains below all came from one sample that was sequenced in a study of cytomegalovirus exposure and HLA in healthy donors. Primers included in the PCR were 60 Vbeta and 13 Jbeta primers. TCRdb's copy holds only in-frame clones and misses some; the assay was immunoSEQ multiplex PCR. This table has about 72,000 clones, 65% to 70% appearing once. The material sequenced was PBMCs. These receptors were collected from a man aged 40-49 years in good health and CMV-seropositive.

This chain uses TRBV5-1 with TRBJ2-1; 14 nucleotides match TRBD2. V dropped 5 bases and J dropped 9; count of bases not matched to a gene: 7. This CDR3 has 15 amino acids. The V gene's germline CDR1 is SGHRS and CDR2 YFSETQ. The CDR3 is CASRGTSGGVSEQFF. The CDR3, as DNA: TGCGCCAGCAGGGGGACTAGCGGGGGAGTCTCTGAGCAGTTCTTC.

V is TRBV7-2 and J is TRBJ2-3; tentative D call: TRBD2 (6 bases). There are 16 residues in the CDR3. In germline, CDR1 is SGHTA, CDR2 FQGNSA. Trimming stripped 0 bases from V and 4 bases from J, with 14 bases between. CDR3 DNA: TGTGCCAGCAGCTTAGCGGGTGGGGGGAGGTCAGATACGCAGTATTTT. Translating gives CASSLAGGGRSDTQYF.

This chain connects TRBV7-8 to TRBJ2-7, with 8 bases matching TRBD1. The CDR3 contains 14 residues. V dropped 4 bases and J dropped 3; count of bases not matched to a gene: 5. Germline-derived CDR1 and CDR2 are SGHVS and FQNEAQ. CDR3 amino acids: CASSSRTGHYEQYF. Here the CDR3 DNA reads TGTGCCAGCAGCTCTCGGACAGGGCACTACGAGCAGTACTTC.